Listed below are T cell receptor beta chains from one sample, sequenced in a study of T cells in Graves' hyperthyroidism and ophthalmopathy. One entry per CDR3 protein results from TCRdb running MiXCR on the multiplex PCR reads. The sample has hundreds of thousands of distinct CDR3 sequences; around 15% are singletons. Sequencing was done on a sample of blood. These receptors were obtained from a woman in her twenties or thirties with Graves' hyperthyroidism. Each CDR3 is given with its conserved first and last residue. D genes are given only for firm matches. Size tells how often a clone was seen (once, few, many) or the class of an expanded clone, and some rows leave it out.

D gene: NA; J gene: TRBJ2-3; clone size: many; V gene: TRBV7-9; CDR3 DNA: TGTGCCAGCAGCTTAGGAATGGAGGCAGATACGCAGTATTTT; CDR3 protein: CASSLGMEADTQYF
D gene: NA; J gene: TRBJ2-1; clone size: NA; V gene: TRBV19; CDR3 DNA: TGTGCCAGTACCCCCAGAGGGACGGGCGATTTCGAGAATGAGCAGTTCTTC; CDR3 protein: CASTPRGTGDFENEQFF
D gene: NA; J gene: TRBJ1-5; clone size: few; V gene: TRBV6-1; CDR3 DNA: TGTGCCAGCAGTCCAGGGGTTTATAGCAATCAGCCCCAGCATTTT; CDR3 protein: CASSPGVYSNQPQHF
D gene: NA; J gene: TRBJ2-7; clone size: many; V gene: TRBV7-2; CDR3 DNA: TGTGCCAGCAGCCCTGGACGGGATGACGAGCAGTACTTC; CDR3 protein: CASSPGRDDEQYF
D gene: NA; J gene: TRBJ1-1; clone size: few; V gene: TRBV28; CDR3 DNA: TGTGCCAGCAGTTTAAATAGGGGGGTGAACACTGAAGCTTTCTTT; CDR3 protein: CASSLNRGVNTEAFF
D gene: NA; J gene: TRBJ1-2; clone size: many; V gene: TRBV30; CDR3 DNA: TGTGCCTGGAGCGCAAGAACGGATGGCTACACCTTC; CDR3 protein: CAWSARTDGYTF
D gene: TRBD2; J gene: TRBJ2-1; clone size: NA; V gene: TRBV7-3; CDR3 DNA: TGTGCCAGCAGCTTTCTAGCGGGAGGGAATGAGCAGTTCTTC; CDR3 protein: CASSFLAGGNEQFF
D gene: NA; J gene: TRBJ1-1; clone size: many; V gene: TRBV28; CDR3 DNA: TGTGCCAGCAGTTTCGGGCGGGGGCAGACGAACACTGAAGCTTTCTTT; CDR3 protein: CASSFGRGQTNTEAFF
D gene: NA; J gene: TRBJ2-1; clone size: many; V gene: TRBV19; CDR3 DNA: TGTGCCAGTAGTTTACCGGGAGAGCGCTACAATGAGCAGTTCTTC; CDR3 protein: CASSLPGERYNEQFF
D gene: TRBD2; J gene: TRBJ2-2; clone size: NA; V gene: TRBV4-3; CDR3 DNA: TGCGCCAGCAGCCAACTAGCGGGAACGAACACCGGGGAGCTGTTTTTT; CDR3 protein: CASSQLAGTNTGELFF
D gene: TRBD1; J gene: TRBJ2-7; clone size: many; V gene: TRBV20-1; CDR3 DNA: TGCAGTGCTGAGGGACAGCACACTTACGAGCAGTACTTC; CDR3 protein: CSAEGQHTYEQYF
D gene: TRBD1; J gene: TRBJ2-3; clone size: NA; V gene: TRBV6-1; CDR3 DNA: TGTGCCAGCTCCCTCGTCGGGACAGCGTTACCAGATACGCAGTATTTT; CDR3 protein: CASSLVGTALPDTQYF
D gene: TRBD2; J gene: TRBJ2-7; clone size: NA; V gene: TRBV19; CDR3 DNA: TGTGCCAGTAATCCGGGACTAGCATCCTACGAGCAGTACTTC; CDR3 protein: CASNPGLASYEQYF
D gene: NA; J gene: TRBJ2-1; clone size: many; V gene: TRBV11-3; CDR3 DNA: TGTGCCAGCAGCTCCCGACAGTATTTTCCCAATGAGCAGTTCTTC; CDR3 protein: CASSSRQYFPNEQFF
D gene: NA; J gene: TRBJ2-7; clone size: many; V gene: TRBV12-3/TRBV12-4; CDR3 DNA: TGTGCCAGCAGCCCGACCGAGGACCCCTACGAGCAGTACTTC; CDR3 protein: CASSPTEDPYEQYF
D gene: TRBD1; J gene: TRBJ1-5; clone size: many; V gene: TRBV11-2; CDR3 DNA: TGTGCCAGCAGCTTAGTTCCGGGACAGGGCGTCCCCCAGCATTTT; CDR3 protein: CASSLVPGQGVPQHF
D gene: TRBD1; J gene: TRBJ2-1; clone size: NA; V gene: TRBV30; CDR3 DNA: TGTGCCTGCAACCGGGACAGGGTTAAAAATGAGCAGTTCTTC; CDR3 protein: CACNRDRVKNEQFF
D gene: TRBD2; J gene: TRBJ2-7; clone size: many; V gene: TRBV28; CDR3 DNA: TGTGCCAGCAGTTTAGGTCAGACTAGCCTCTTCTACGAGCAGTACTTC; CDR3 protein: CASSLGQTSLFYEQYF
D gene: NA; J gene: TRBJ1-6; clone size: NA; V gene: TRBV12-3/TRBV12-4; CDR3 DNA: TGTGCCAGCAGTTTATGGGGGGACGGCTATAATTCACCCCTCCACTTT; CDR3 protein: CASSLWGDGYNSPLHF
D gene: TRBD1; J gene: TRBJ2-1; clone size: many; V gene: TRBV7-3; CDR3 DNA: TGTGCCAGCAGCTTTCAAGGGACAGGGTCTTACAATGAGCAGTTCTTC; CDR3 protein: CASSFQGTGSYNEQFF
D gene: TRBD1; J gene: TRBJ1-6; clone size: NA; V gene: TRBV28; CDR3 DNA: TGTGCCAGCAGTTTTTTTGACAGGGGGCCCCTCCACTTT; CDR3 protein: CASSFFDRGPLHF
D gene: NA; J gene: TRBJ2-2; clone size: many; V gene: TRBV29-1; CDR3 DNA: TGCAGCGCCCTTGAGGGGAACACCGGGGAGCTGTTTTTT; CDR3 protein: CSALEGNTGELFF
D gene: TRBD1; J gene: TRBJ2-7; clone size: few; V gene: TRBV27; CDR3 DNA: TGTGCCAGCACCTTAACCGGGACAGGACTCTACGAGCAGTACTTC; CDR3 protein: CASTLTGTGLYEQYF
D gene: NA; J gene: TRBJ1-2; clone size: NA; V gene: TRBV9; CDR3 DNA: TGTGCCAGCAGCGTAGGAGGGGAGGGTAACTATGGCTACACCTTC; CDR3 protein: CASSVGGEGNYGYTF
D gene: TRBD2; J gene: TRBJ2-1; clone size: many; V gene: TRBV24-1; CDR3 DNA: TGTGCCACCAGTGATACTAGCGGGAGGTACAATGAGCAGTTCTTC; CDR3 protein: CATSDTSGRYNEQFF
D gene: TRBD1; J gene: TRBJ1-5; clone size: NA; V gene: TRBV6-1; CDR3 DNA: TGTGCCAGCAGTAGCCCCACCACAGGGGGCGAGGTTATTCAGCCCCAGCATTTT; CDR3 protein: CASSSPTTGGEVIQPQHF
D gene: NA; J gene: TRBJ2-1; clone size: many; V gene: TRBV7-2; CDR3 DNA: TGTGCCAGCAGCTTAAGGGAATGGGGCGGCAACAATGAGCAGTTCTTC; CDR3 protein: CASSLREWGGNNEQFF
D gene: NA; J gene: TRBJ2-7; clone size: NA; V gene: TRBV6-1; CDR3 DNA: TGTGCCACCTCCGTCGACAGCACCTACGAGCAGTACTTC; CDR3 protein: CATSVDSTYEQYF
D gene: NA; J gene: TRBJ2-1; clone size: few; V gene: TRBV28; CDR3 DNA: TGTGCCAGTCAGGTTTCTGTCTACAATGAGCAGTTCTTC; CDR3 protein: CASQVSVYNEQFF
D gene: TRBD2; J gene: TRBJ2-3; clone size: many; V gene: TRBV20-1; CDR3 DNA: TGCAGTGCTAGAGATCCCCTAGCGGGGTTCACAGATACGCAGTATTTT; CDR3 protein: CSARDPLAGFTDTQYF
D gene: NA; J gene: TRBJ2-7; clone size: few; V gene: TRBV11-1; CDR3 DNA: TGTGCCAGCAGCTTAAGGGACCCTCCATTAGAGCAGTACTTC; CDR3 protein: CASSLRDPPLEQYF
D gene: NA; J gene: TRBJ1-4; clone size: many; V gene: TRBV12-3/TRBV12-4; CDR3 DNA: TGTGCCAGCAGTTTGGGGGGTCTTGCGAAACTGTTTTTT; CDR3 protein: CASSLGGLAKLFF
D gene: TRBD1; J gene: TRBJ1-1; clone size: NA; V gene: TRBV7-9; CDR3 DNA: TGTGCCAGCAGGACAGGGGTCGCCGGCACTGAAGCTTTCTTT; CDR3 protein: CASRTGVAGTEAFF
D gene: TRBD1; J gene: TRBJ2-7; clone size: few; V gene: TRBV9; CDR3 DNA: TGTGCCAGCGGGGGGACAGGGGGCGGCGAGCAGTACTTC; CDR3 protein: CASGGTGGGEQYF
D gene: NA; J gene: TRBJ2-7; clone size: NA; V gene: TRBV5-1; CDR3 DNA: TGCGCCAGCAGCAGCAGTTCGGTCGGGGGCGAGCAGTACTTC; CDR3 protein: CASSSSSVGGEQYF
D gene: TRBD2; J gene: TRBJ2-1; clone size: few; V gene: TRBV20-1; CDR3 DNA: TGCAGTGCTAGTACCTCCGGACTAGCGGGAGGGGTTACCTACAATGAGCAGTTCTTC; CDR3 protein: CSASTSGLAGGVTYNEQFF
D gene: NA; J gene: TRBJ2-2; clone size: many; V gene: TRBV28; CDR3 DNA: TGTGCCAGCACCGACGGGGCAGACTACACCGGGGAGCTGTTTTTT; CDR3 protein: CASTDGADYTGELFF
D gene: TRBD1; J gene: TRBJ2-5; clone size: few; V gene: TRBV5-6; CDR3 DNA: TGTGCCAGCAGCTACCTCCCGGGACAGGGGGCGGTGAAGACCCAGTACTTC; CDR3 protein: CASSYLPGQGAVKTQYF
D gene: NA; J gene: TRBJ2-7; clone size: once; V gene: TRBV2; CDR3 DNA: TGTGCCAGCCTTATGACTCCCGAGCAGTACTTC; CDR3 protein: CASLMTPEQYF
D gene: TRBD2; J gene: TRBJ2-5; clone size: few; V gene: TRBV27; CDR3 DNA: TGTGCCAGCAGTCCGGAAAGACTAGCGGGTGGAGAGACCCAGTACTTC; CDR3 protein: CASSPERLAGGETQYF
D gene: NA; J gene: TRBJ2-5; clone size: NA; V gene: TRBV6-1; CDR3 DNA: TGTGCCAGCTACCACAGGGCAGAGACCCAGTACTTC; CDR3 protein: CASYHRAETQYF
D gene: NA; J gene: TRBJ1-1; clone size: many; V gene: TRBV11-2; CDR3 DNA: TGTGCCAGCAGCTACCGAACGACAGGCGTGGGTGAAGCTTTCTTT; CDR3 protein: CASSYRTTGVGEAFF
D gene: NA; J gene: TRBJ2-2; clone size: many; V gene: TRBV7-2; CDR3 DNA: TGTGCCAGCAGCTTAGTATTAGACACTCGGACCGGGGAGCTGTTTTTT; CDR3 protein: CASSLVLDTRTGELFF
D gene: TRBD1; J gene: TRBJ1-2; clone size: NA; V gene: TRBV4-3; CDR3 DNA: TGCGCCAGCAGATCGCAGGGGGGAATGGGGGGCTACACCTTC; CDR3 protein: CASRSQGGMGGYTF
D gene: NA; J gene: TRBJ1-1; clone size: many; V gene: TRBV20-1; CDR3 DNA: TGCAGTGCTAGCTCTGGATTTAAGAACACTGAAGCTTTCTTT; CDR3 protein: CSASSGFKNTEAFF
D gene: NA; J gene: TRBJ2-1; clone size: few; V gene: TRBV7-9; CDR3 DNA: TGTGCCAGCGCTTCCCCGGGATTAGGGCAGGGGAATTTGAATGAGCAGTTCTTC; CDR3 protein: CASASPGLGQGNLNEQFF
D gene: NA; J gene: TRBJ2-3; clone size: NA; V gene: TRBV15; CDR3 DNA: TGTGCCACCAGCGGTACCGGGAGCACAGATACGCAGTATTTT; CDR3 protein: CATSGTGSTDTQYF
D gene: TRBD2; J gene: TRBJ2-1; clone size: NA; V gene: TRBV7-2; CDR3 DNA: TGTGCCAGCAGCTCCCCGGGACTAGCTTTAGATTTTGAGGATGAGCAGTTCTTC; CDR3 protein: CASSSPGLALDFEDEQFF
D gene: NA; J gene: TRBJ1-2; clone size: few; V gene: TRBV29-1; CDR3 DNA: TGCAGCGTTGGAACGGCAGGGCGGGGAATGGAGTATGGCTACACCTTC; CDR3 protein: CSVGTAGRGMEYGYTF